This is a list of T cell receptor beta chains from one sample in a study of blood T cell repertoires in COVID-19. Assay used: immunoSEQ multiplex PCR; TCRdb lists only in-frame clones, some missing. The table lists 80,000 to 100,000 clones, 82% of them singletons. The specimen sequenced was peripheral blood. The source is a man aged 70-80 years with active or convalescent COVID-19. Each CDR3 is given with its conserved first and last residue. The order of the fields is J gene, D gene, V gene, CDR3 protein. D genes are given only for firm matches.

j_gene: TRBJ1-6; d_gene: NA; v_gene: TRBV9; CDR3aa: CASSPNHGSDNSPLHF
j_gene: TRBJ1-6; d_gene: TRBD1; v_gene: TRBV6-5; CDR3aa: CASSYSGQGGYPLHF
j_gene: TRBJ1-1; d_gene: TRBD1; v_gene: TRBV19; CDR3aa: CATQTGDLAEAFF
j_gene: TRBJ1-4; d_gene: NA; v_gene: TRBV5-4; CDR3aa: CASSPQGAPEKLFF
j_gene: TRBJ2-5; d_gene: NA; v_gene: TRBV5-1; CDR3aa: CASSYAGIQETQYF
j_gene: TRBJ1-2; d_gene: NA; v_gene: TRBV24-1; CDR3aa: CATSDFGLGYTF
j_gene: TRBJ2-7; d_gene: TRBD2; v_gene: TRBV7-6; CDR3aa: CASSLSSGGRAYEQYF
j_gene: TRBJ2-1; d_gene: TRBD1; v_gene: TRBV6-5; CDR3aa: CASSDRGPYNEQFF
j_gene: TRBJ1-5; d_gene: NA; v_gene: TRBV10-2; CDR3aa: CASSESAGVGNQPQHF
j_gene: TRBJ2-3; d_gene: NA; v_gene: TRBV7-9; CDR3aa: CASSPLGGTTDTQYF
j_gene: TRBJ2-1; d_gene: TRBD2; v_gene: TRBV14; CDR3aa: CASSLYVGGVTYNEQFF
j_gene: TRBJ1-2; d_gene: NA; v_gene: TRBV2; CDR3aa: CASSAGIDYGYTF
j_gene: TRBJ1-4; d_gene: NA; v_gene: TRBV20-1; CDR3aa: CSASRGKEKLFF
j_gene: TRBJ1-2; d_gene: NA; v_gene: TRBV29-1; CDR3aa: CSGLGGTNYGYTF